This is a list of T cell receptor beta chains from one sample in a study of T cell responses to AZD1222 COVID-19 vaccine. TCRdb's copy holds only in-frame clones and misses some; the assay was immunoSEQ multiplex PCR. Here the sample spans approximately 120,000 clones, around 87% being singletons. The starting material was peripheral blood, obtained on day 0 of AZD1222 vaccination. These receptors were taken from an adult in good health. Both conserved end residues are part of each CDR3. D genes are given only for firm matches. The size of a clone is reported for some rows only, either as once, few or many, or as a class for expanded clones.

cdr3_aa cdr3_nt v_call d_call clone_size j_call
CASSRTGGAPTF TGCGCCAGCAGCCGGACAGGCGGGGCGCCCACCTTC TRBV5-1 TRBD1 NA TRBJ1-2
CASSDPSRSYEQYF TGCGCCAGCAGTGACCCTTCCCGCTCCTACGAGCAGTACTTC TRBV10-1 NA few TRBJ2-7
CASSMPRGEAFF TGTGCCAGTAGTATGCCCAGGGGGGAAGCTTTCTTT TRBV19 TRBD1 NA TRBJ1-1
CASSLGGRGRVEAFF TGTGCCAGCAGTTTAGGGGGCAGGGGACGCGTTGAAGCTTTCTTT TRBV28 NA NA TRBJ1-1
CATSREWTGATYEQYF TGTGCCACCAGCAGAGAATGGACAGGGGCCACCTACGAGCAGTACTTC TRBV15 TRBD1 few TRBJ2-7
CASRDPGTGFEKLFF TGTGCCAGCAGGGACCCCGGGACAGGGTTTGAAAAACTGTTTTTT TRBV6-5 TRBD1 NA TRBJ1-4
CASSTAYYNSPLHF TGTGCCAGCAGCACAGCCTACTATAATTCACCCCTCCACTTT TRBV6-5 NA NA TRBJ1-6
CASSRASNQPQHF TGTGCCAGCAGTAGGGCTAGCAATCAGCCCCAGCATTTT TRBV6-2/TRBV6-3 NA NA TRBJ1-5
CASSPAQSDYNEQFF TGTGCCAGCAGTCCCGCCCAGTCGGACTACAATGAGCAGTTCTTC TRBV27 NA few TRBJ2-1
CSVGSQPQHF TGCAGCGTTGGATCTCAGCCCCAGCATTTT TRBV29-1 NA NA TRBJ1-5
CATSDPDSGRAYNEQFF TGTGCCACCAGTGATCCCGACAGTGGGAGGGCCTACAATGAGCAGTTCTTC TRBV24-1 TRBD2 NA TRBJ2-1
CASSESSTSGEETQYF TGCGCCAGCAGTGAGTCGAGTACTAGCGGGGAAGAGACCCAGTACTTC TRBV10-1 TRBD2 NA TRBJ2-5
CAWSTGSTYGYTF TGTGCCTGGAGTACAGGGTCAACCTATGGCTACACCTTC TRBV30 NA NA TRBJ1-2
CASSLVPLTDTQYF TGTGCCAGCAGTTTAGTCCCCCTCACAGATACGCAGTATTTT TRBV28 NA NA TRBJ2-3
CASSQAPLGATFYEQYF TGCGCCAGCAGCCAAGCCCCGCTTGGAGCTACTTTTTACGAGCAGTACTTC TRBV4-1 NA NA TRBJ2-7
CASNRATDTQYF TGTGCCAGCAACAGAGCTACAGATACGCAGTATTTT TRBV28 NA NA TRBJ2-3
CAGDRDSYTEAFF TGTGCCGGAGACAGGGATAGTTACACTGAAGCTTTCTTT TRBV30 TRBD1 NA TRBJ1-1
CASSQVTGTQYF TGTGCCAGCAGCCAAGTGACAGGGACCCAGTACTTC TRBV4-2 NA NA TRBJ2-5
CASSQSPASQETQYF TGCGCCAGCAGCCAGAGTCCCGCGTCTCAAGAGACCCAGTACTTC TRBV4-1 NA NA TRBJ2-5
CAWQPGQGDNEQFF TGTGCCTGGCAACCGGGACAGGGAGACAATGAGCAGTTCTTC TRBV30 TRBD1 NA TRBJ2-1
CASSISVDSLNTGELFF TGTGCCAGTAGTATCTCGGTGGACAGTCTTAACACCGGGGAGCTGTTTTTT TRBV19 NA NA TRBJ2-2
CAWKKGPNEKLFF TGTGCCTGGAAAAAGGGCCCGAATGAAAAACTGTTTTTT TRBV30 NA once TRBJ1-4
CASSSRTGAEETQYF TGTGCCAGCAGCAGCCGGACAGGGGCCGAAGAGACCCAGTACTTC TRBV7-9 TRBD1 once TRBJ2-5
CASSPPGAGANVLTF TGTGCCAGCAGTCCCCCCGGGGCTGGGGCCAACGTCCTGACTTTC TRBV28 NA NA TRBJ2-6
CASSQVERPNYGYTF TGTGCCAGCAGCCAAGTCGAAAGGCCCAACTATGGCTACACCTTC TRBV4-2 NA NA TRBJ1-2
CASSQDRSNYGYTF TGCGCCAGCAGCCAAGACAGGTCTAACTATGGCTACACCTTC TRBV4-1 NA few TRBJ1-2
CASSSTEGTGGRETQYF TGTGCCAGCAGTTCAACTGAGGGGACAGGGGGCCGAGAGACCCAGTACTTC TRBV11-2 TRBD1 NA TRBJ2-5
CASSNDRAGDYEQYF TGTGCCAGCAGTAATGATCGAGCGGGAGACTACGAGCAGTACTTC TRBV2 TRBD2 NA TRBJ2-7
CASSSRPTGIINGYTF TGTGCCAGCAGTTCTCGTCCGACAGGGATTATAAATGGCTACACCTTC TRBV6-2/TRBV6-3 TRBD1 NA TRBJ1-2
CASSQDRRGNYGYTF TGTGCCAGCAGCCAAGATCGTAGGGGAAACTATGGCTACACCTTC TRBV3-1/TRBV3-2 NA NA TRBJ1-2
CASSRDRGYEQYF TGTGCCAGCAGTCGAGACAGGGGCTACGAGCAGTACTTC TRBV7-8 TRBD1 NA TRBJ2-7
CASSPQGSTNEKLFF TGTGCCAGCAGCCCACAGGGGTCAACTAATGAAAAACTGTTTTTT TRBV4-2 TRBD1 NA TRBJ1-4
CASSTTANTEAFF TGTGCCAGCTCAACGACAGCGAACACTGAAGCTTTCTTT TRBV18 NA few TRBJ1-1
CAISESGVILYEQYF TGTGCCATCAGTGAGTCGGGGGTCATCCTCTACGAGCAGTACTTC TRBV10-3 NA NA TRBJ2-7
CASSTGTGEQYF TGTGCCAGCTCAACTGGGACAGGCGAGCAGTACTTC TRBV18 TRBD1 NA TRBJ2-7
CSVAIRQGGTDTQYF TGCAGCGTTGCCATCCGACAGGGAGGAACAGATACGCAGTATTTT TRBV29-1 NA NA TRBJ2-3
CSVGLSGGYGYTF TGCAGCGTTGGTCTCAGTGGGGGCTATGGCTACACCTTC TRBV29-1 NA NA TRBJ1-2
CASSFQGRDEQFF TGTGCCAGCAGCTTCCAGGGGAGGGATGAGCAGTTCTTC TRBV11-1 NA NA TRBJ2-1
CASSISSGSEKLFF TGTGCCAGTAGTATATCGTCAGGGAGCGAAAAACTGTTTTTT TRBV19 NA NA TRBJ1-4
CASSQIGTLHF TGTGCCAGCAGTCAAATTGGAACCCTCCACTTT TRBV28 NA NA TRBJ1-6
CASSLGLASDTQYF TGTGCCAGCAGCTTAGGCCTAGCCTCAGATACGCAGTATTTT TRBV7-2 NA NA TRBJ2-3
CASSPGNLDYGYTF TGTGCCAGCTCACCAGGGAATCTAGACTATGGCTACACCTTC TRBV18 NA NA TRBJ1-2
CASSSRGGRRSGNTIYF TGTGCCAGCAGCTCCCGGGGGGGAAGGAGATCTGGAAACACCATATATTTT TRBV3-1/TRBV3-2 NA NA TRBJ1-3
CASSPGAYEQYF TGTGCCAGCAGCCCCGGGGCCTACGAGCAGTACTTC TRBV12-3/TRBV12-4 NA NA TRBJ2-7
CASSLVPTSGRARSDEQFF TGTGCCAGCAGCTTAGTGCCGACTAGCGGGAGGGCGCGTAGCGATGAGCAGTTCTTC TRBV7-2 TRBD2 NA TRBJ2-1
CSASWKGRNYEQYF TGCAGTGCTAGTTGGAAGGGCCGAAACTACGAGCAGTACTTC TRBV20-1 NA NA TRBJ2-7
CASSPGTGGGYTF TGTGCCAGCAGCCCCGGGACAGGGGGTGGCTACACCTTC TRBV11-2 TRBD1 NA TRBJ1-2
CASSLGDRPEGYTF TGTGCCAGCAGCTTAGGCGACAGGCCTGAGGGCTACACCTTC TRBV11-1 NA NA TRBJ1-2
CASSLNRAQPQHF TGTGCCAGCAGTTTAAACAGGGCTCAGCCCCAGCATTTT TRBV27 NA NA TRBJ1-5
CASRVAGDAKTQYF TGTGCCAGCAGGGTAGCCGGGGACGCTAAGACCCAGTACTTC TRBV25-1 NA NA TRBJ2-5
CASSIEQDLLGEAFF TGTGCCAGTAGTATTGAGCAGGACCTCTTGGGGGAAGCTTTCTTT TRBV19 NA NA TRBJ1-1